This TCR beta chain came from a study of metastatic and nonmetastatic thyroid tumors. Many counts were recorded for this clone. Authors' data handling: Across clinicopathological groups, CDR3 differences served as the basis for building a distant-metastasis classifier for papillary thyroid cancer. Using MiXCR, TCRdb reanalyzed the PCR reads. V and J calls and clone size were set by TCRdb, not the authors. Among about 82,000 clones listed, under 15% were seen once. Among the patients, none had received any treatment before thyroid surgery. The sequenced sample consisted of tumor tissue. The source of this sequence is a female donor with papillary thyroid cancer or a benign thyroid nodule (not recorded which). Some clones in this sample may be carry-over from other donors' samples.

The CDR3: CATSETGGDEKLFF. The CDR3 region has the DNA TGTGCCACCAGTGAGACAGGGGGCGATGAAAAACTGTTTTTT. The chain has TRBV24-1 and TRBJ1-4, with 10 nucleotides matching TRBD1. CDR1 and CDR2 (germline): KGHDR, SFDVKD. Trimming removed 4 bases from V and 6 bases from J; junction bases left unmatched: 1. There are 14 residues in the CDR3.